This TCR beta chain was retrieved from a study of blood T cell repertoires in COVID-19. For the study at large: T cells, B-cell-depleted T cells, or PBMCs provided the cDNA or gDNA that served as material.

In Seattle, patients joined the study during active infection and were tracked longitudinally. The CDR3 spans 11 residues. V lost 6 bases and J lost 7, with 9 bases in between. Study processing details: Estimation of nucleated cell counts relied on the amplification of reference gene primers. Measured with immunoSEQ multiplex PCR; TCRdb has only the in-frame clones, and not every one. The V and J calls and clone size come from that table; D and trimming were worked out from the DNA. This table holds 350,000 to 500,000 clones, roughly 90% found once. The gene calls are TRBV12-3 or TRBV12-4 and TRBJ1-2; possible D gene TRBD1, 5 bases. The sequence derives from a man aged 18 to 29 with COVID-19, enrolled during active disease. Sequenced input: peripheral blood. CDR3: CASSRVAGYTF. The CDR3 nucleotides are TGTGCCAGCAGCAGGGTCGCTGGCTACACCTTC.